These 8 T cell receptor beta chains came from one sample sequenced in a study of shared clonotypes between healthy human individuals. Libraries were prepared by immunoSEQ multiplex PCR; TCRdb keeps only in-frame clonotypes and omits some of them. Here the sample spans about 1.1 million clones, approximately 78% being singletons. The specimen sequenced was memory CD4+ T cells from PBMCs. The subset denotes: CD45RA-negative fraction. The receptors shown here come from a young man in good health. Some clones in this sample may be carry-over from other donors' samples.

The chain combines TRBV19 with TRBJ2-1; TRBD2 aligns across 12 bases. Germline V gene lookup returns CDR1 LNHDA and CDR2 SQIVND (reference sequence). This CDR3 has 19 amino acids. The trim removed 3 bases at V and 0 bases at J, leaving 9 bases unmatched. The CDR3 reads CASSISLAGGRSSYNEQFF. The CDR3 bases are TGTGCCAGTAGTATCTCGCTAGCGGGAGGGCGGAGCTCCTACAATGAGCAGTTCTTC.

This chain uses TRBV9 with TRBJ1-2, with D perhaps TRBD1 (6 bases). The V end was cut by 3 bases, the J end by 4 bases, with 22 bases between. The length of the CDR3 is 17 residues. Germline V gives CDR1 SGDLS, CDR2 YYNGEE. The CDR3 nucleotides are TGTGCCAGCAGCGGACGGGCTACAGGGAGGACTGTCTATGGCTACACCTTC. Translating it yields CASSGRATGRTVYGYTF.

The rearrangement uses TRBV4-3 and TRBJ1-2, with a possible D match to TRBD1 (6 bases). From germline, CDR1 is LGHNA and CDR2 YSLEER. The CDR3 extends over 15 amino acids. V was trimmed by 1 base and J by 4 bases, leaving 13 bases between them. The CDR3 coding sequence is TGCGCCAGCAGCCAAGGGGACACCTTTGCCTATGGCTACACCTTC. Its protein is CASSQGDTFAYGYTF.

The chain is built from TRBV10-2 and TRBJ2-5, with D hard to call. The V end lost 0 bases, the J end lost 5 bases, and 7 bases lay between the germline ends. The germline V gene encodes CDR1 WSHSY and CDR2 SAAADI. This CDR3 spans 13 amino acids. The chain's CDR3 is CASSESTAETQYF. The CDR3 region has the DNA TGCGCCAGCAGTGAGTCTACTGCGGAGACCCAGTACTTC.

This clone occurred a few times. The chain combines TRBV2 with TRBJ1-2; D unclear. Germline V gene lookup returns CDR1 SNHLY and CDR2 FYNNEI. This CDR3 has 12 amino acids. With 4 bases removed from V and 8 bases from J, the gap between germline ends came to 11 bases. As DNA, the CDR3 is TGTGCCAGCAGTGGAGAGGTTGGAGGCTACACCTTC. Amino acid sequence: CASSGEVGGYTF.

The chain employs TRBV29-1 and TRBJ1-2; 10 bases are shared with TRBD1. V was clipped by 6 bases and J by 4 bases; unmatched bases: 8. CDR1 is SQVTM, CDR2 ANQGSEA, per germline. The CDR3 extends over 14 amino acids. The CDR3 DNA follows: TGCAGCGTCCAAGTGGGACAGGGGTTCTATGGCTACACCTTC. It is translated as CSVQVGQGFYGYTF.

The chain links TRBV7-9 to TRBJ2-1; a possible D gene is TRBD2 (7 bases). The CDR3 extends over 14 amino acids. The V gene's germline CDR1 is SEHNR and CDR2 FQNEAQ (reference sequence). V shed 3 bases and J shed 2 bases, with 8 bases lying between them. The CDR3 protein is CASSLRGPYNEQFF. Written as DNA, the CDR3 is TGTGCCAGCAGCTTGCGGGGGCCCTACAATGAGCAGTTCTTC.

The rearrangement uses TRBV28 and TRBJ1-2; no clear D gene. The CDR3 extends over 14 amino acids. Trimming left V 1 base short and J 8 bases short, with 14 bases between. Germline CDR1 MDHEN, CDR2 SYDVKM. The CDR3 DNA reads TGTGCCAGCAGTTTATTCTATACGGATAAAGGCTACACCTTC. Translation: CASSLFYTDKGYTF.